Each of the 26 T cell receptor beta chains below was sequenced from the same sample in a study of shared clonotypes between healthy human individuals. Generated by immunoSEQ multiplex PCR, the TCRdb table keeps only in-frame clones and is missing some. The data contain about 2.3 million clones, about nine tenths of them singletons. Sequenced input: naive CD4+ T cells from PBMCs. Specified subset: CD45RA+ positively selected. Source of these receptors: a man between 18 and 35 years old in good health. Some clones in this sample may be carry-over from other donors' samples.

The V gene is TRBV21-1, the J gene TRBJ2-4; the listed D gene, TRBD2, was not tested against the DNA. TRBV21-1 is a recognized pseudogene. The CDR3 is 15 residues long. CDR3 nucleotides: TGTGCCAGCAGCGAGGAGCGGCTCCCCCAAAACATTCAGTACTTC. Translation: CASSEERLPQNIQYF.

The rearrangement uses TRBV19 and TRBJ1-4; D is unclear. There are 14 residues in the CDR3. In germline, CDR1 is LNHDA, CDR2 SQIVND (reference sequence). V was shortened by 1 base and J by 4 bases, with 7 bases between the two germline ends. CDR3 DNA sequence: TGTGCCAGTAGTATAGGTACAGTTAATGAAAAACTGTTTTTT. Its translation: CASSIGTVNEKLFF. The entire variable domain, with the rest obtained from reference TRBV19 and TRBJ1-4, is as follows: DGGITQSPKYLFRKEGQNVTLSCEQNLNHDAMYWYRQDPGQGLRLIYYSQIVNDFQKGDIAEGYSVSREKKESFPLTVTSAQKNPTAFYLCASSIGTVNEKLFFGSGTQLSVL.

The rearrangement uses TRBV10-3 and TRBJ2-5, with D tentatively TRBD2 (6 bases). The CDR3 is made up of 13 amino acids. Germline V gene lookup returns CDR1 ENHRY and CDR2 SYGVKD. V was clipped by 0 bases and J by 8 bases, with 10 bases between them. The CDR3 protein is CAISESGTPTQYF. CDR3 coding DNA: TGTGCCATCAGTGAGTCAGGGACTCCAACCCAGTACTTC.

This rearrangement joins TRBV5-4 to TRBJ1-4, with D possibly TRBD1 on 6 matching bases. CDR1 is SGHNT and CDR2 is YYREEE in the germline V gene (reference sequence). V dropped 4 bases and J dropped 8 bases, with 15 bases sitting between them. This CDR3 spans 14 amino acids. The chain's CDR3 is CASSAGQYHEKLFF. The CDR3 DNA reads as TGTGCCAGCAGCGCTGGACAGTACCACGAAAAACTGTTTTTT.

J is TRBJ2-7 and V is TRBV29-1; 9 positions agree with TRBD2. This CDR3 is 14 amino acids long. The ends lost 4 bases at V and 2 bases at J; junction bases unmatched: 6. Germline V lookup: CDR1 SQVTM, CDR2 ANQGSEA. CDR3 sequence: CSVGLAGVPYEQYF. In nucleotides, the CDR3 is TGCAGCGTTGGGTTAGCGGGAGTCCCCTACGAGCAGTACTTC.

This clone has just one count. The chain carries TRBV28 and TRBJ2-2, with TRBD2 as a possible D gene (7 bases). The CDR3 contains 12 residues. Trimming left V 11 bases short and J 3 bases short, with 10 bases between. The germline CDR1 and CDR2 sequences are MDHEN and SYDVKM. The CDR3 is CAEGGDTGELFF. Here the CDR3 DNA reads TGTGCCGAAGGGGGGGACACCGGGGAGCTGTTTTTT. Full variable domain (outside the CDR3, taken from reference TRBV28 and TRBJ2-2): DVKVTQSSRYLVKRTGEKVFLECVQDMDHENMFWYRQDPGLGLRLIYFSYDVKMKEKGDIPEGYSVSREKKERFSLILESASTNQTSMYLCAEGGDTGELFFGEGSRLTVL.

The chain couples TRBV25-1 to TRBJ2-3, with D tentatively TRBD1 or TRBD2 (5 bases each). The V gene's germline CDR1 is MGHDK and CDR2 SYGVNS. Between the trimmed V and J ends, which lost 4 bases and 2 bases, there was a span of 22 bases. The CDR3 extends over 18 amino acids. The CDR3 is CASSAAHVDRDYTDTQYF. The CDR3 DNA is TGTGCCAGCAGTGCGGCGCATGTAGACAGAGACTACACAGATACGCAGTATTTT. The full variable domain, rest sourced from reference TRBV25-1 and TRBJ2-3, is EADIYQTPRYLVIGTGKKITLECSQTMGHDKMYWYQQDPGMELHLIHYSYGVNSTEKGDLSSESTVSRIRTEHFPLTLESARPSHTSQYLCASSAAHVDRDYTDTQYFGPGTRLTVL.

This chain connects TRBV9 to TRBJ1-2; no firm D call. CDR3 length equals 15 residues. Trimming removed 3 bases from V and 7 bases from J, with 19 bases in between. Germline V gene sequence: CDR1 SGDLS, CDR2 YYNGEE. The CDR3 nucleotides read TGTGCCAGCAGCGCCCGAGGATCCCTGTTAGGTGGCTACACCTTC. The encoded protein is CASSARGSLLGGYTF.

The V gene is TRBV18, the J gene TRBJ1-1; no definite D call. From germline, CDR1 is KGHSH and CDR2 LQKENI. With 9 bases removed from V and 1 base from J, the gap between germline ends came to 12 bases. This CDR3 has 13 amino acids. The DNA for the CDR3 is TGTGCCAGTTCCAAGGACGGGAACACTGAAGCTTTCTTT. It translates to CASSKDGNTEAFF.

The J gene is TRBJ2-7, the V gene TRBV29-1; weak D call: TRBD2 (5 bases). The CDR3 loop spans 13 amino acids. Deletions cut 4 bases from V and 2 bases from J, with 12 bases between. Germline-derived CDR1 and CDR2 are SQVTM and ANQGSEA. CDR3 sequence: CSVAASLTYEQYF. The DNA of the CDR3 is TGCAGCGTTGCCGCTAGCCTAACCTACGAGCAGTACTTC.

The chain recombines TRBV7-9 with TRBJ2-1; 8 nucleotides match TRBD2. V shed 1 base and J 4 bases; nucleotides not matched to a gene: 12. This CDR3 spans 18 amino acids. CDR1 SEHNR and CDR2 FQNEAQ come from the germline V gene (reference sequence). As DNA, the CDR3 is TGTGCCAGCAGCTTAGTAGTCGGGAGGGTCCGCCATTACAATGAGCAGTTCTTC. It is translated as CASSLVVGRVRHYNEQFF. Supplemented by reference TRBV7-9 and TRBJ2-1, the full variable domain reads DTGVSQNPRHKITKRGQNVTFRCDPISEHNRLYWYRQTLGQGPEFLTYFQNEAQLEKSRLLSDRFSAERPKGSFSTLEIQRTEQGDSAMYLCASSLVVGRVRHYNEQFFGPGTRLTVL.

The chain couples TRBV10-1 to TRBJ2-7, with D possibly matching TRBD2 (5 bases). Germline-derived CDR1 and CDR2 are WNHNN and SYGVQD (reference sequence). V shed 5 bases and J shed 0 bases, with 11 bases lying between them. The CDR3 is 14 residues long. The CDR3 loop is CASSPGGLSYEQYF. CDR3 in DNA: TGCGCCAGCAGTCCTGGCGGACTCTCCTACGAGCAGTACTTC.

The rearrangement links TRBV6-5 to TRBJ2-3; D remains ambiguous. The CDR3 runs to 15 residues. V was cut by 8 bases and J by 2 bases, with 17 bases left in between. CDR1 and CDR2 from the germline V gene are MNHEY and SVGAGI. The CDR3 DNA sequence: TGTGCCAGCTCTTTTGGCGGCGGTGACACAGATACGCAGTATTTT. Amino acids: CASSFGGGDTDTQYF.

This clone appeared a few times. The gene calls are TRBV19 and TRBJ1-1; D may be TRBD1 (6 bases). With 8 bases removed from V and 7 bases from J, the gap between germline ends came to 11 bases. The CDR3 extends over 11 amino acids. From germline, CDR1 is LNHDA and CDR2 SQIVND (reference sequence). The CDR3 region has the DNA TGTGCCAGTCGACAGGCAGTTGAAGCTTTCTTT. Translated: CASRQAVEAFF. Based on the CDR3 plus reference TRBV19 and TRBJ1-1, the full variable domain is DGGITQSPKYLFRKEGQNVTLSCEQNLNHDAMYWYRQDPGQGLRLIYYSQIVNDFQKGDIAEGYSVSREKKESFPLTVTSAQKNPTAFYLCASRQAVEAFFGQGTRLTVV.

CDR3 sequence: CASSNGSPYEQYF. The CDR3 DNA sequence: TGTGCCAGTAGTAATGGCAGCCCCTACGAGCAGTACTTC. This chain links TRBV19 with TRBJ2-7; the D is unclear. The germline V gene has CDR1 LNHDA and CDR2 SQIVND (reference sequence). With 4 bases removed from V and 2 bases from J, the gap between germline ends came to 9 bases. This CDR3 spans 13 amino acids.

This chain joins TRBV11-2 and TRBJ2-7; the D call may be TRBD1 or TRBD2 (6 bases each). Trimming shortened V by 6 bases and J by 5 bases, and 14 bases separated the two germline ends. This CDR3 contains 13 residues. Germline-derived CDR1 and CDR2 are SGHAT and FQNNGV. The CDR3 sequence is CASRLRRGDEQYF. The CDR3 DNA reads TGTGCCAGCAGATTGAGGAGGGGGGACGAGCAGTACTTC.

This clone has only one observation. The CDR3 here is CASSEWREGSYEQYF. The CDR3 nucleotides are TGTGCCAGCAGTGAATGGCGGGAGGGGTCCTACGAGCAGTACTTC. The chain joins TRBV6-1 to TRBJ2-7; TRBD2 aligns across 9 bases. Germline V gene lookup returns CDR1 MNHNS and CDR2 SASEGT. V dropped 2 bases and J dropped 1; count of bases not matched to a gene: 3. This CDR3 has 15 amino acids.

The V and J genes are TRBV18 and TRBJ2-2; D possibly uses TRBD1 or TRBD2 (5 bases each). Germline lookup yields CDR1 KGHSH and CDR2 LQKENI. The V and J ends lost 3 bases and 6 bases respectively, with 11 bases between them. The CDR3 totals 14 residues. The DNA of the CDR3 is TGTGCCAGCTCACCGGTCTGGGGGTCCGGGGAGCTGTTTTTT. Its protein is CASSPVWGSGELFF.

This chain joins TRBV4-1 and TRBJ2-5; 7 bases map to TRBD1. There are 16 residues in the CDR3. Germline V lookup: CDR1 MGHRA, CDR2 YSYEKL. J lost 1 base, V lost 7 bases, and 12 bases had no gene match. The CDR3 region has the DNA TGCGCCAGCACCTTACACGCCTGGGACAGCCAAGAGACCCAGTACTTC. Translation gives CASTLHAWDSQETQYF.

Concerning this clone: Within the sample, other DNA sequences also encode this same CDR3. The chain couples TRBV5-1 to TRBJ1-4, with D hard to call. V gave up 1 base and J gave up 2 bases, with 6 bases separating them. The V gene's germline CDR1 is SGHRS and CDR2 YFSETQ. The CDR3 extends over 14 amino acids. The CDR3 reads CASSLMGTNEKLFF. Here the CDR3 DNA reads TGCGCCAGCAGCTTGATGGGGACTAATGAAAAACTGTTTTTT.

This chain uses TRBV27 with TRBJ2-7; 13 positions match TRBD2. The V gene end was trimmed by 5 bases and the J gene end by 7 bases; junction bases not matched to a gene: 5. The CDR3 spans 14 residues. CDR1 and CDR2 (germline): MNHEY, SMNVEV (reference sequence). The CDR3 nucleotides read TGTGCCAGCAGTAGACTAGCGGGGGGATGGGAGCAGTACTTC. Translating gives CASSRLAGGWEQYF.

The V call is TRBV6-6, the J call TRBJ2-7; TRBD1 matches at 8 bases. Germline V gene data show CDR1 as MNHNY and CDR2 as SVGAGI (reference sequence). J was trimmed by 4 bases and V by 5 bases; bases with no gene match: 7. The CDR3 extends over 14 amino acids. The CDR3 spells CASSSHGTGYEQYF. CDR3 nucleotide sequence: TGTGCCAGCAGTAGTCACGGGACAGGATACGAGCAGTACTTC.

This chain links TRBV7-2 with TRBJ2-7; unclear D gene. Between the trimmed V and J ends, which lost 2 bases and 6 bases, there was a span of 11 bases. This CDR3 comprises 13 residues. Germline-derived CDR1 and CDR2 are SGHTA and FQGNSA. CDR3 nucleotide sequence: TGTGCCAGCAGCTTAAGGGTGGGTGGCGAGCAGTACTTC. Translated: CASSLRVGGEQYF.

To note about this clone: The sample contains more than one DNA sequence encoding this CDR3. The chain carries TRBV28 and TRBJ1-3; 7 bases align to TRBD1. The trim removed 6 bases at V and 0 bases at J, leaving 2 bases unmatched. In germline, CDR1 is MDHEN, CDR2 SYDVKM. This CDR3 is 14 amino acids long. In DNA, the CDR3 is TGTGCCAGCAGAAACAGGGGCTCTGGAAACACCATATATTTT. It is translated as CASRNRGSGNTIYF.

The chain carries TRBV27 and TRBJ2-1, with no clear D. Trimming removed 5 bases at V and 13 bases at J, with 24 bases between. The CDR3 has 15 residues. Per the germline V gene, CDR1 is MNHEY and CDR2 is SMNVEV (reference sequence). The CDR3 DNA is TGTGCCAGCAGTCCCCGGAGCAGTGGGGTAGTTCTTCAGTTCTTC. Translation: CASSPRSSGVVLQFF.

The chain uses TRBV4-3 and TRBJ1-4, with D unclear. Trimming took 0 bases from V and 7 from J, leaving 9 bases between them. The CDR3 sequence is 14 residues long. Germline loops: CDR1 LGHNA, CDR2 YSLEER. CDR3 sequence: CASSQEVSGEKLFF. The CDR3 nucleotides are TGCGCCAGCAGCCAAGAGGTCTCCGGTGAAAAACTGTTTTTT.